This T cell receptor beta chain was sequenced in a study of blood T cell repertoires in COVID-19. Original methodology: Counts of nucleated cells, estimated from reference gene primer amplification, were obtained. Measured with immunoSEQ multiplex PCR; TCRdb has only the in-frame clones, and not every one. V and J calls and clone size are those listed in that table; D and trimming were worked out from the DNA. The sample has 130,000 to 150,000 clones, around nine tenths seen once. The sample taken for sequencing was peripheral blood. The TCR originated in a human donor in a cohort sampled during active COVID-19.

CDR3 in amino acids: CASSQMQGEHSPLHF. The CDR3 DNA follows: TGCGCCAGCAGCCAAATGCAGGGGGAACATTCACCCCTCCACTTT. V gene TRBV4-3 combines with J gene TRBJ1-6, with TRBD1 identical over 7 bases. V dropped 2 bases and J dropped 8; count of bases not matched to a gene: 6. The CDR3 loop spans 15 amino acids. The germline V gene encodes CDR1 LGHNA and CDR2 YSLEER.